One TCR beta chain is described in this entry. Its matching antigen is unknown. The sample originates from a study of cytomegalovirus exposure and HLA in healthy donors. General study results and limits: DRB1 showed the most TCR associations and HLA-C the fewest in a later analysis, as rates varied by HLA locus. Exclusion applied to some V segments, including TRBV6-2 and TRBV6-3, as they were indistinguishable. Association of a missense DCLRE1C variant with TCR beta V- and J-gene trimming was reported in a later analysis.

Germline V gene lookup returns CDR1 SGHRS and CDR2 YFSETQ. The CDR3 contains 16 residues. The trim removed 4 bases at V and 1 base at J, leaving 9 bases unmatched. Both 60 Vbeta primers and 13 Jbeta primers went into the PCR. Clones were sequenced by immunoSEQ multiplex PCR, and TCRdb holds only the in-frame ones, with some missing. The table records approximately 80,000 clones, 55% to 65% of them present only once. Sequencing was performed on PBMCs. The chain recombines TRBV5-1 with TRBJ1-1; 8 bases fit TRBD1. This sequence was found in a woman between 35 and 50 years old in good health and CMV-seropositive. Here the CDR3 reads CASSPGQAITNTEAFF. Here the CDR3 DNA reads TGCGCCAGCAGCCCGGGACAGGCGATCACGAACACTGAAGCTTTCTTT.